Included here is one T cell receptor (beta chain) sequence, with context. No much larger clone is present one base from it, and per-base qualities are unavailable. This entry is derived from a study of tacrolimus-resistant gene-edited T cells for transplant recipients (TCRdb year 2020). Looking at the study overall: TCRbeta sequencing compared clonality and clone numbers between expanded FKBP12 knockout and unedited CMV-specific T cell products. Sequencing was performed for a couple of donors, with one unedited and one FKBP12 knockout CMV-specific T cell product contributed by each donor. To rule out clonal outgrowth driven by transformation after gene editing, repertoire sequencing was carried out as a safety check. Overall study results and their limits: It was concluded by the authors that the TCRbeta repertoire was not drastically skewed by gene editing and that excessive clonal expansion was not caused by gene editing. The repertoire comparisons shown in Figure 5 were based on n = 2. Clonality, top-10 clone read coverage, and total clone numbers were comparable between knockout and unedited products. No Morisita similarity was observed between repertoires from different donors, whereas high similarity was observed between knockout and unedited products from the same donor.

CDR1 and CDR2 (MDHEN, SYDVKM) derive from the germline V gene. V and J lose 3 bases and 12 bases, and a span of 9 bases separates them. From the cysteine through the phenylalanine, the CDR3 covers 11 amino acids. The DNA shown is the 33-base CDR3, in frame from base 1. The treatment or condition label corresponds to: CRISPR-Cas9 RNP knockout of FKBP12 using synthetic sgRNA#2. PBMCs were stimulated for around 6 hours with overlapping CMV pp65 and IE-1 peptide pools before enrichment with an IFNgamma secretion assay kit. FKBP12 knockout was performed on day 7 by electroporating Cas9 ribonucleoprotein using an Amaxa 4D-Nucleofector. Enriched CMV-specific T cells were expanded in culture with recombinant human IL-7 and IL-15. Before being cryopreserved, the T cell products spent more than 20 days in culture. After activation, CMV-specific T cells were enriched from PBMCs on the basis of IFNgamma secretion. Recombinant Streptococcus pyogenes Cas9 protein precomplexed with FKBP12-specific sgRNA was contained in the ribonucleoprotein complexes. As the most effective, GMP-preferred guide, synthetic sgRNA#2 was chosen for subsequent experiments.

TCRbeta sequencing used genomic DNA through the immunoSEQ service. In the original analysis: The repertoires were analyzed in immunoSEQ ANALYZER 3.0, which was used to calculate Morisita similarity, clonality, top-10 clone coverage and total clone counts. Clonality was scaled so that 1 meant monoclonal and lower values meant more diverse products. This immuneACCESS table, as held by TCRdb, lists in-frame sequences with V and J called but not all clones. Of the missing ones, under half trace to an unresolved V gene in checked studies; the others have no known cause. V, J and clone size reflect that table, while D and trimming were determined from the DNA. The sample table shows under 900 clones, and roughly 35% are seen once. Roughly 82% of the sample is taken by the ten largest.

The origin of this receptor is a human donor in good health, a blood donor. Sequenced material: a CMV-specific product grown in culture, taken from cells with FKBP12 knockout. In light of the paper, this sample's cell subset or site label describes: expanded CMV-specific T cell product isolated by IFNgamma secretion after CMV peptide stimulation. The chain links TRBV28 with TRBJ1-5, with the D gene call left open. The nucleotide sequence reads TGTGCCAGCAGTTTTTTGAGGGACCAGCATTTT. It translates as CASSFLRDQHF. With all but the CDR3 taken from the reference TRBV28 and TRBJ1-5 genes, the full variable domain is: DVKVTQSSRYLVKRTGEKVFLECVQDMDHENMFWYRQDPGLGLRLIYFSYDVKMKEKGDIPEGYSVSREKKERFSLILESASTNQTSMYLCASSFLRDQHFGDGTRLSIL.